The text below deals with one T cell receptor beta chain. Its antigen is currently not known. Nothing much larger sits one base from this clone, and base qualities are not available. The CDR3 numbers 17 residues from cysteine through phenylalanine. CDR3 DNA only is kept here, 51 bases in frame from base 1. CDR1 and CDR2 were assigned from the germline V gene (reference sequence) as SGHNT and YYREEE. V trim: 2 bases; J trim: 4 bases; unmatched bases: 8. No immune events, such as infections, were documented for the healthy donors during the collection period. Blood repertoires from healthy donors were used as a training cohort for calibrating time-dependent variance in a beta-binomial model of differential abundance of T-cell clones. The training cohort included around 10 healthy donors, of whom 3 were female and 7 were male. On average the donors were approximately 43 years old, and their ages spanned 29 to 64 years. Whole blood from each healthy donor was obtained from a commercial supplier and was collected at three time points two to three weeks apart. For immunosequencing, genomic DNA was extracted from unsorted whole blood.

The sample is drawn from a study of identifying expanded T cells in peripheral blood (dated by TCRdb to about 2019). For context, the study as a whole: Separate aliquots of the same genomic DNA pool were sequenced to produce technical replicates, and four replicates were compared in pairs. Summary of the overall study and its limitations: The authors expected biological variance in healthy repertoires might increase further over much longer intervals such as months to years. The beta-binomial model significantly reduced the number of clones called differentially abundant and the false-positive rate across all healthy-donor time intervals. In all healthy donors, the variance in clone template counts between samples taken two weeks apart rose significantly as total template count increased. Between technical replicates the binomial model flagged about 1.2 differentially abundant clones, whereas over around 2 weeks the binomial model flagged about 15 and over roughly 4 weeks around 19.

TCRbeta CDR3 regions were profiled with the immunoSEQ Assay using bias-controlled multiplex PCR amplification of genomic DNA. In the paper's pipeline: To quantify the absolute abundance of each unique TCRbeta CDR3 region, the sequences were collapsed and filtered. Two models were used to test differential abundance: a binomial model (Fisher-equivalent) and a beta-binomial model that adds time-dependent variance fitted from healthy donors. Clones with fewer than 5 combined templates were removed, and a clone was called differentially abundant if the clone's Benjamini-Hochberg FDR was below 0.01. Beta-binomial variance was modeled as a function of total template count across the two samples using the form v = (b*log(k)+a)^2. Sourced from immuneACCESS, this table was stored by TCRdb with only in-frame sequences that have V and J called. A share of the clones is absent; for the studies checked, an unresolved V gene accounts for under half, and the remainder has no known explanation. That table furnishes V, J and clone size, whereas the DNA furnished D and trimming. The sample data list 81,000 or so clones, and roughly 89% of these were observed just once. The top ten clones comprise roughly 21% of the sample.

The V and J segments used are TRBV5-4 and TRBJ2-3; 12 central nucleotides agree with TRBD2. Sequencing input: blood. The receptor's source is a person aged 18 to 75 in good health. The nucleotide sequence is TGTGCCAGCAGCTTTAGTCTAGCGGGAGGGAGGGCAGATACGCAGTATTTT. It codes for CASSFSLAGGRADTQYF.